Each of the 32 T cell receptor beta chains below was sequenced from the same sample in a study of cytomegalovirus exposure and HLA in healthy donors. Primers included in the PCR were 60 Vbeta and 13 Jbeta primers. Sequencing used immunoSEQ multiplex PCR; TCRdb keeps in-frame clones, though not all of them. The top ten hold roughly 1.2% of the sample, which has 100,000 to 150,000 clones, roughly 80% seen once. What was sequenced was PBMCs. Every receptor here comes from a girl between 2 and 10 years old in good health and CMV-seronegative.

V and J are TRBV27 and TRBJ2-2; TRBD1 might be the D (7 bases). V shed 7 bases and J shed 5 bases, with 20 bases lying between them. The CDR3 has 16 residues. The V gene's germline CDR1 is MNHEY and CDR2 SMNVEV (reference sequence). The CDR3 protein is CASTRQGPRGTGELFF. The CDR3 coding sequence is TGTGCCAGCACCCGACAGGGTCCTCGGGGGACCGGGGAGCTGTTTTTT.

The gene calls are TRBV29-1 and TRBJ2-1; D perhaps matches TRBD2 (6 bases). The CDR3 spans 15 residues. Trimming left V 6 bases short and J 9 bases short, with 24 bases between. CDR1 is SQVTM and CDR2 is ANQGSEA in the germline V gene. The CDR3 DNA is TGCAGCGTGCTCCTTAGCGGCGGGCCTTATGCTGAGCAGTTCTTC. This codes for CSVLLSGGPYAEQFF.

The chain employs TRBV19 and TRBJ2-1, with 10 bases matching TRBD2. The CDR3 contains 16 residues. J lost 5 bases, V lost 3 bases, and 7 bases had no gene match. Looked up from germline, CDR1 is LNHDA and CDR2 is SQIVND (reference sequence). The DNA for the CDR3 is TGTGCCAGTAGTATCCTAGCGGGGGCGATGAACAATGAGCAGTTCTTC. Its protein product is CASSILAGAMNNEQFF.

V and J are TRBV5-1 and TRBJ2-5, with 9 bases lining up with TRBD1. With 6 bases clipped from V and 5 bases from J, the junction kept 5 bases outside the gene matches. Germline CDR1 reads SGHRS; CDR2 reads YFSETQ. This CDR3 is 13 amino acids long. This chain's CDR3 is CASTTGGGETQYF. CDR3 in DNA: TGCGCCAGCACCACAGGGGGCGGGGAGACCCAGTACTTC.

The chain combines TRBV4-2 with TRBJ1-2; D remains ambiguous. The ends were cut back, 4 bases at V and 5 bases at J, with 17 bases in the middle. The CDR3 has 15 residues. The V gene's germline CDR1 is LGHNA and CDR2 YNFKEQ. CDR3 region: CASSPHAAGGYGYTF. DNA of the CDR3: TGTGCCAGCAGCCCCCATGCGGCAGGAGGGTATGGCTACACCTTC.

This clone was picked up a small number of times. CDR3: CARTGGGEKLFF. CDR3 nucleotide sequence: TGCGCCAGAACAGGGGGCGGCGAAAAACTGTTTTTT. V gene TRBV10-2 combines with J gene TRBJ1-4, with 9 bases that match TRBD1. CDR3 size: 12 residues. Germline lookup yields CDR1 WSHSY and CDR2 SAAADI. With V trimmed by 9 bases and J by 8 bases, 4 bases remained unmatched.

This chain uses TRBV7-9 with TRBJ2-2; tentative D call: TRBD1 (6 bases). CDR1 is SEHNR, CDR2 FQNEAQ, per germline (reference sequence). V dropped 5 bases and J dropped 0 bases, with 19 bases sitting between them. The CDR3 loop spans 18 amino acids. For the CDR3, the DNA is TGTGCCAGCAGCCCACAGGGTAGGAACCCCGCGAACACCGGGGAGCTGTTTTTT. This encodes CASSPQGRNPANTGELFF.

The chain is built from TRBV4-1 and TRBJ1-5, with no clear D. CDR3 length: 17 amino acids. Between the trimmed V and J ends, which lost 1 base and 3 bases, there was a span of 16 bases. The germline V gene has CDR1 MGHRA and CDR2 YSYEKL. The CDR3 nucleotides read TGCGCCAGCAGCCAAGTCCTCGCCCGGGAAGTCAATCAGCCCCAGCATTTT. Protein product: CASSQVLAREVNQPQHF.

J is TRBJ1-1 and V is TRBV6-5, with unresolved D. Looked up from germline, CDR1 is MNHEY and CDR2 is SVGAGI. The CDR3 loop spans 16 amino acids. The V end was cut by 2 bases, the J end by 1 base, with 14 bases between. CDR3 nucleotide sequence: TGTGCCAGCAGTTACGGCTGGGCAGATACGAACACTGAAGCTTTCTTT. Translated, it gives CASSYGWADTNTEAFF.

The chain has TRBV5-4 and TRBJ2-2, with 10 bases aligning to TRBD1. This CDR3 has 15 residues. V was clipped by 4 bases and J by 3 bases; unmatched bases: 3. Per germline, CDR1 SGHNT and CDR2 YYREEE (reference sequence). The CDR3 DNA reads as TGTGCCAGCAGCCGAGGGACAGGGGACACCGGGGAGCTGTTTTTT. Translating it yields CASSRGTGDTGELFF.

This clone came up once. In DNA, the CDR3 is TGTGCCAGCAGCGTATGGGAAGGGGTCAACAATGAGCAGTTCTTC. Protein: CASSVWEGVNNEQFF. This chain uses TRBV9 with TRBJ2-1; TRBD1 is a possible D gene (5 bases). V lost 1 base and J lost 5, with 13 bases in between. Looked up from germline, CDR1 is SGDLS and CDR2 is YYNGEE. The CDR3 is 15 residues long.

The rearrangement joins TRBV9 to TRBJ2-3; TRBD2 is a possible D gene (5 bases). CDR1 and CDR2 (germline): SGDLS, YYNGEE. The CDR3 has 16 residues. Trimming took off 1 base at V and 0 bases at J, with 12 bases between the two ends. The CDR3 sequence: CASSVNSAESTDTQYF. The CDR3 DNA reads TGTGCCAGCAGCGTAAATAGCGCCGAAAGCACAGATACGCAGTATTTT.

This chain connects TRBV7-3 to TRBJ2-3; 16 nucleotides match TRBD2. The CDR3 covers 17 residues. Germline V gives CDR1 SGHTA, CDR2 FQGTGA. J gave up 4 bases and V 5 bases, and 6 bases lay outside the gene matches. DNA of the CDR3: TGTGCCAGCAGCCCAGGGACTAGCGGGGGGGCCCCAGATACGCAGTATTTT. Encoded protein: CASSPGTSGGAPDTQYF.

The chain combines TRBV14 with TRBJ2-1; D is unresolved. CDR3 size: 15 residues. Germline-derived CDR1 and CDR2 are SGHDN and FVKESK. Trimming removed 0 bases from V and 2 bases from J, with 8 bases in between. The CDR3, as DNA: TGTGCCAGCAGCCAAGATTTATTTCCCTACAATGAGCAGTTCTTC. It yields the protein CASSQDLFPYNEQFF.

The CDR3 DNA sequence: TGCGCCAGCAGGGGACTAGCTCCCAAAAACATTCAGTACTTC. Protein product: CASRGLAPKNIQYF. This chain uses TRBV5-1 with TRBJ2-4; 9 bases line up with TRBD2. The CDR3 length is 14 residues. Germline values: CDR1 SGHRS, CDR2 YFSETQ. V was pared by 5 bases and J by 2 bases, with 2 bases of the junction left unmatched.

The V gene is TRBV6-1, the J gene TRBJ2-4, with TRBD1 as a possible D gene (5 bases). Trimming left V 8 bases short and J 5 bases short, with 13 bases between. CDR3 length: 13 residues. Germline CDR1 and CDR2: MNHNS and SASEGT. CDR3 loop: CASSGWVENIQYF. CDR3 in DNA: TGTGCCAGCTCAGGGTGGGTGGAAAACATTCAGTACTTC.

V gene TRBV7-6 combines with J gene TRBJ2-5; TRBD2 agrees at 7 bases. The last part of the DNA fits TRBJ2-7 better; the J call may be wrong. Germline V CDR1 and CDR2: SGHVS, FNYEAQ. The CDR3 spans 14 residues. The chain's CDR3 is CASSLARRGTEQYF. The CDR3 coding sequence is TGTGCCAGCAGCTTAGCGCGGCGGGGGACCGAGCAGTACTTC.

This sequence joins TRBV6-4 and TRBJ2-2; tentatively, D is TRBD2 (7 bases). The germline gives CDR1 MRHNA, CDR2 SNTAGT. Trimming removed 6 bases at V and 6 bases at J, with 11 bases between. This CDR3 has 13 residues. CDR3 in amino acids: CASSEGGAGELFF. The CDR3, as DNA: TGTGCCAGCAGCGAAGGGGGGGCCGGGGAGCTGTTTTTT.

This chain uses TRBV18 with TRBJ2-7, with 8 bases that match TRBD1. The CDR3 consists of 15 residues. After removal of 5 bases from V and 7 bases from J, the junction contained 13 bases not matched to a gene. Germline CDR1 is KGHSH and CDR2 is LQKENI. CDR3 sequence reads: CASSARTGKSGEQYF. In DNA form, the CDR3 reads TGTGCCAGCTCAGCCAGGACAGGGAAGTCAGGGGAGCAGTACTTC.

V gene TRBV18 combines with J gene TRBJ1-1; D ambiguous. Germline assignment: CDR1 KGHSH and CDR2 LQKENI. This CDR3 has 14 residues. V was pared by 2 bases and J by 1 base, with 8 bases between. In DNA form, the CDR3 reads TGTGCCAGCTCACCAGAGAGCCAGAACACTGAAGCTTTCTTT. Protein: CASSPESQNTEAFF.

This chain connects TRBV27 to TRBJ2-5, with D maybe TRBD1 (6 bases). Trimming cost V 7 bases and J 0 bases, with 15 bases left between them. The CDR3 covers 15 residues. Germline CDR1 is MNHEY and CDR2 is SMNVEV (reference sequence). CDR3 residues: CASTPGTSNQETQYF. CDR3 in DNA: TGTGCCAGCACCCCCGGGACAAGCAACCAAGAGACCCAGTACTTC.

The chain combines TRBV14 with TRBJ2-7; D might be TRBD1 (6 bases). Germline lookup yields CDR1 SGHDN and CDR2 FVKESK. Trimming left V 3 bases short and J 7 bases short, with 16 bases between. This CDR3 is 14 amino acids long. CDR3 loop: CASSQSTGFREQYF. The CDR3, as DNA: TGTGCCAGCAGCCAGTCTACAGGGTTTCGAGAGCAGTACTTC.

This CDR3 is CASSLDLTHNYGYTF. The CDR3 region has the DNA TGTGCCAGCAGCTTAGATCTAACGCATAACTATGGCTACACCTTC. The V gene is TRBV11-2, the J gene TRBJ1-2; D unclear. Trimming stripped 0 bases from V and 1 base from J, with 9 bases between. CDR3 length: 15 residues. Germline-derived CDR1 and CDR2 are SGHAT and FQNNGV.

The J gene is TRBJ1-4, the V gene TRBV5-1, with D maybe TRBD1 (5 bases). This CDR3 has 15 amino acids. V was clipped by 1 base and J by 5 bases, with 12 bases between them. Per the germline V gene, CDR1 is SGHRS and CDR2 is YFSETQ. CDR3: CASSLNRQKNEKLFF. As DNA, the CDR3 is TGCGCCAGCAGCTTGAACCGACAGAAAAATGAAAAACTGTTTTTT.

This sequence joins TRBV27 and TRBJ2-3; D not certain. From germline, CDR1 is MNHEY and CDR2 SMNVEV (reference sequence). V was shortened by 5 bases and J by 2 bases, with 26 bases between the two germline ends. The CDR3 is 19 amino acids. CDR3 coding DNA: TGTGCCAGCAGTCCAACCCTTACCGGGTCCCAGTTCCACACAGATACGCAGTATTTT. Translating gives CASSPTLTGSQFHTDTQYF.

In its sample, this clone was seen a few times. In the same sample, other DNA sequences code for this CDR3. This chain connects TRBV6-6 to TRBJ2-7; 14 nucleotides line up with TRBD2. There are 16 residues in the CDR3. Germline V gene data show CDR1 as MNHNY and CDR2 as SVGAGI (reference sequence). Trimming at V came to 0 bases and at J to 6 bases, leaving 4 bases not matched to a gene. CDR3 DNA sequence: TGTGCCAGCAGTTACTCCGGGACTAGCGGGAGAGGCGAGCAGTACTTC. Translated: CASSYSGTSGRGEQYF.

This chain uses TRBV6-5 with TRBJ2-7; 9 positions agree with TRBD1. V lost 0 bases and J lost 5; bases outside the gene matches: 8. This CDR3 is built from 16 residues. CDR1 is MNHEY and CDR2 is SVGAGI in the germline V gene. CDR3 loop: CASSYSLGTGRNEQYF. The CDR3 region has the DNA TGTGCCAGCAGTTACTCCCTTGGGACAGGGCGCAACGAGCAGTACTTC.

This sequence joins TRBV6-1 and TRBJ1-5; D possibly corresponds to TRBD1 (6 bases). Germline CDR1 is MNHNS and CDR2 is SASEGT. The length of the CDR3 is 14 residues. Trimming removed 7 bases from V and 7 bases from J, with 17 bases in between. The chain's CDR3 is CASTVGTGKQPQHF. CDR3 DNA sequence: TGTGCCAGCACAGTCGGCACAGGGAAACAGCCCCAGCATTTT.

This chain connects TRBV30 to TRBJ2-7; D is unresolved. The CDR3 runs to 13 residues. Germline V gives CDR1 GTSNPN, CDR2 SVGIG (reference sequence). V was pared by 2 bases and J by 6 bases, with 14 bases between. CDR3 amino acids: CAWSIAAFPEQYF. CDR3 sequence (DNA): TGTGCCTGGAGTATTGCGGCCTTCCCCGAGCAGTACTTC.

The chain couples TRBV12-5 to TRBJ1-5; D is unresolved. Trimming cost V 4 bases and J 2 bases, with 12 bases left between them. Germline V gives CDR1 LGHNT, CDR2 FRNRAP. This CDR3 region has 15 residues. CDR3 residues: CASGYSRLGNQPQHF. The CDR3 DNA reads TGTGCTAGTGGTTATTCGAGGCTTGGCAATCAGCCCCAGCATTTT. The entire variable domain, with the rest obtained from reference TRBV12-5 and TRBJ1-5, is as follows: DARVTQTPRHKVTEMGQEVTMRCQPILGHNTVFWYRQTMMQGLELLAYFRNRAPLDDSGMPKDRFSAEMPDATLATLKIQPSEPRDSAVYFCASGYSRLGNQPQHFGDGTRLSIL.

This clone was counted a single time. The rearrangement uses TRBV9 and TRBJ2-1; 9 bases map to TRBD2. Germline-derived CDR1 and CDR2 are SGDLS and YYNGEE. V dropped 3 bases and J dropped 0; count of bases not matched to a gene: 4. This CDR3 comprises 16 residues. CDR3 sequence (DNA): TGTGCCAGCAGCGCTAGCGGGATGATCTCCTACAATGAGCAGTTCTTC. This gives the protein CASSASGMISYNEQFF.

J is TRBJ1-2 and V is TRBV9, with TRBD1 identical over 8 bases. The V gene end was trimmed by 5 bases and the J gene end by 2 bases; junction bases not matched to a gene: 11. The germline CDR1 and CDR2 sequences are SGDLS and YYNGEE. This CDR3 is built from 16 residues. The CDR3 DNA sequence: TGTGCCAGCAGTCAAAACCCGGACAGGGCCAACTATGGCTACACCTTC. Translation gives CASSQNPDRANYGYTF.